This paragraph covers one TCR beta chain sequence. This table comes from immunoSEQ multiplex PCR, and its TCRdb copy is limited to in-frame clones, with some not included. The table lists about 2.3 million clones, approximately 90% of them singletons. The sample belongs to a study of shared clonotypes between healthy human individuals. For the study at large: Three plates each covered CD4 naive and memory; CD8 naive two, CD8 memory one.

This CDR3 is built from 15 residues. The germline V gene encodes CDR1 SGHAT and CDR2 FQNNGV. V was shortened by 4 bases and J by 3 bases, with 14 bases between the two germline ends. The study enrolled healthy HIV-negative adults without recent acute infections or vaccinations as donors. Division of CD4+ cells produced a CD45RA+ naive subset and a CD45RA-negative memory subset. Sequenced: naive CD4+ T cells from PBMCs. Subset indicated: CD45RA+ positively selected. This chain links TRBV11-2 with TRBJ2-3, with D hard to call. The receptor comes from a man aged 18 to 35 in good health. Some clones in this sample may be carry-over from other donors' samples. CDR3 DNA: TGTGCCAGCAGCTCCGCGAGATCCCGAACAGATACGCAGTATTTT. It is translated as CASSSARSRTDTQYF.